This passage covers 32 T cell receptor beta chains from one sample sequenced in a study of blood T cell repertoires in COVID-19. TCRdb's table, derived via immunoSEQ multiplex PCR, lists solely in-frame clones and lacks some. The repertoire consists of around 60,000 clones, with roughly 80% occurring once and the leading ten covering about 16%. The specimen was peripheral blood. The receptors derive from a man aged 55 to 70 with COVID-19, enrolled during active disease.

CDR3 sequence: CASSLAPRLAGLTYEQYF. CDR3 nucleotide sequence: TGCGCCAGCAGCTTGGCCCCTCGACTAGCGGGCCTTACCTACGAGCAGTACTTC. The chain joins TRBV5-1 to TRBJ2-7, with 10 bases lining up with TRBD2. The germline V gene has CDR1 SGHRS and CDR2 YFSETQ. The V gene end was trimmed by 0 bases and the J gene end by 2 bases; junction bases not matched to a gene: 11. The CDR3 extends over 18 amino acids. The variable domain in full, completed from reference TRBV5-1 and TRBJ2-7, reads KAGVTQTPRYLIKTRGQQVTLSCSPISGHRSVSWYQQTPGQGLQFLFEYFSETQRNKGNFPGRFSGRQFSNSRSEMNVSTLELGDSALYLCASSLAPRLAGLTYEQYFGPGTRLTVT.

The chain is built from TRBV28 and TRBJ1-2; 7 bases fit TRBD1. The germline gives CDR1 MDHEN, CDR2 SYDVKM. The CDR3 contains 16 residues. Losses at the gene ends were 3 bases for V and 0 bases for J; bases not matched to a gene: 7. The chain's CDR3 is CASSFDRAPTNYGYTF. In DNA form, the CDR3 reads TGTGCCAGCAGTTTTGACAGGGCCCCCACTAACTATGGCTACACCTTC.

The V call is TRBV28, the J call TRBJ1-2; TRBD1 might be the D (5 bases). The germline V gene has CDR1 MDHEN and CDR2 SYDVKM. V lost 5 bases, J lost 3 bases, and 13 bases lay in between. CDR3 length: 14 residues. The CDR3 DNA follows: TGTGCCAGCAGTCGCCCGGGGGACCACTATGGCTACACCTTC. It encodes CASSRPGDHYGYTF.

Comment on this clone: The identical CDR3 is also encoded by other nucleotide sequences in the sample. The chain combines TRBV7-9 with TRBJ1-5; maybe TRBD1 (5 bases). This CDR3 is built from 15 residues. The V gene's germline CDR1 is SEHNR and CDR2 FQNEAQ (reference sequence). V was clipped by 5 bases and J by 7 bases, with 18 bases between them. The CDR3 DNA is TGTGCCAGCAGCCCGCGCGGGGGGGGATCGCAGCCCCAGCATTTT. Protein product: CASSPRGGGSQPQHF.

In nucleotides, the CDR3 is TGTGCCTGGAGTGTGGCGGGGGGGGAGCAGTTCTTC. This codes for CAWSVAGGEQFF. This rearrangement joins TRBV30 to TRBJ2-1, with 9 nucleotides matching TRBD2. The CDR3 has 12 amino acids. Germline V gives CDR1 GTSNPN, CDR2 SVGIG (reference sequence). V was clipped by 0 bases and J by 10 bases; unmatched bases: 1.

The chain is built from TRBV11-2 and TRBJ2-2, with D possibly TRBD2 on 6 matching bases. CDR3 size: 16 residues. V lost 6 bases, J lost 5 bases, and 19 bases lay in between. The germline V gene encodes CDR1 SGHAT and CDR2 FQNNGV. The CDR3 DNA sequence: TGTGCCAGCAGGCATTTCGGGGCGGGGAGGACCGGGGAGCTGTTTTTT. This translates into CASRHFGAGRTGELFF.

The J gene is TRBJ2-7, the V gene TRBV6-1, with 9 nucleotides matching TRBD2. The V gene end was trimmed by 2 bases and the J gene end by 4 bases; junction bases not matched to a gene: 6. Germline V gene sequence: CDR1 MNHNS, CDR2 SASEGT. This CDR3 is 15 amino acids long. The CDR3 reads CASSEIAGVSYEQYF. DNA for the CDR3: TGTGCCAGCAGTGAAATAGCGGGAGTTTCGTACGAGCAGTACTTC.

The chain is built from TRBV2 and TRBJ2-1; the match to TRBD2 covers 14 bases. Germline CDR1 and CDR2: SNHLY and FYNNEI. The J segment lost 6 bases and the V segment lost 7 bases, leaving 2 bases of the junction unmatched. This CDR3 region has 14 residues. The CDR3 is CASNGLAGGNEQFF. The CDR3 DNA sequence: TGTGCCAGCAACGGACTAGCGGGAGGCAATGAGCAGTTCTTC. The variable domain in full, completed from reference TRBV2 and TRBJ2-1, reads EPEVTQTPSHQVTQMGQEVILRCVPISNHLYFYWYRQILGQKVEFLVSFYNNEISEKSEIFDDQFSVERPDGSNFTLKIRSTKLEDSAMYFCASNGLAGGNEQFFGPGTRLTVL.

This clone was seen only once. The chain couples TRBV5-5 to TRBJ2-5, with a tentative D call TRBD2 (5 bases). Looked up from germline, CDR1 is SGHKS and CDR2 is YYEKEE (reference sequence). The CDR3 covers 14 residues. V was clipped by 1 base and J by 3 bases, with 10 bases between them. The CDR3 bases are TGTGCCAGCAGCTTGTCGTTGGGAGAAGAGACCCAGTACTTC. Its translation is CASSLSLGEETQYF.

This CDR3 is CASSFNRVNNEQFF. As DNA, the CDR3 is TGTGCCAGTAGTTTCAACAGGGTGAACAATGAGCAGTTCTTC. The chain carries TRBV19 and TRBJ2-1; D perhaps matches TRBD1 (6 bases). The CDR3 is 14 amino acids. V lost 5 bases and J lost 5, with 13 bases in between. Germline CDR1 and CDR2: LNHDA and SQIVND (reference sequence).

The gene calls are TRBV7-9 and TRBJ2-3, with 10 nucleotides matching TRBD2. The J segment lost 6 bases and the V segment lost 0 bases, leaving 15 bases of the junction unmatched. This CDR3 is 19 amino acids long. From germline, CDR1 is SEHNR and CDR2 FQNEAQ (reference sequence). CDR3 protein: CASSLALAGAAIRLDTQYF. The CDR3 DNA is TGTGCCAGCAGCTTAGCTCTAGCGGGGGCCGCAATCCGCTTGGATACGCAGTATTTT.

V is TRBV5-6 and J is TRBJ1-1, with a weak D call TRBD1 (5 bases). Germline values: CDR1 SGHDT, CDR2 YYEEEE. V gave up 5 bases and J gave up 1 base, with 12 bases separating them. There are 14 residues in the CDR3. The CDR3 is CASRRAGGNTEAFF. The CDR3 nucleotides read TGTGCCAGCAGGCGAGCGGGGGGGAACACTGAAGCTTTCTTT.

This rearrangement joins TRBV10-3 to TRBJ1-2, with 7 bases matching TRBD1. V gave up 9 bases and J gave up 2 bases; unmatched junction bases: 9. The germline gives CDR1 ENHRY, CDR2 SYGVKD. This CDR3 comprises 14 residues. CDR3 sequence (DNA): TGTGCCATACCGTCGGGACAGCAGAACTATGGCTACACCTTC. It encodes CAIPSGQQNYGYTF.

V gene TRBV29-1 combines with J gene TRBJ2-3, with 10 bases lining up with TRBD2. The J segment lost 2 bases and the V segment lost 3 bases, leaving 5 bases of the junction unmatched. CDR3 length equals 15 residues. The germline CDR1 and CDR2 sequences are SQVTM and ANQGSEA. The CDR3 nucleotides are TGCAGCGTTGAGGGGACTAGCGAAAACACAGATACGCAGTATTTT. It is translated as CSVEGTSENTDTQYF.

The rearrangement links TRBV3-1 (or the pseudogene TRBV3-2) to TRBJ2-7; TRBD1 matches 8 bases. There are 16 residues in the CDR3. Trimming removed 4 bases from V and 0 bases from J; junction bases left unmatched: 8. Germline lookup yields CDR1 LGHDT and CDR2 YNNKEL (reference sequence). The DNA of the CDR3 is TGTGCCAGCAGCCCCCAGCCAGGGGGCGGCTCCTACGAGCAGTACTTC. It translates to CASSPQPGGGSYEQYF.

This chain uses TRBV5-1 with TRBJ1-5; 11 bases fit TRBD1. The CDR3 covers 15 residues. V trimming: 4 bases; J trimming: 6 bases; junction bases outside the gene matches: 6. The germline V gene encodes CDR1 SGHRS and CDR2 YFSETQ. The CDR3 region has the DNA TGCGCCAGCAGCCCGGGACAGGGGGTGGGTCAGCCCCAGCATTTT. Its protein is CASSPGQGVGQPQHF.

The V gene is TRBV2, the J gene TRBJ2-5, with D tentatively TRBD1 (5 bases). The CDR3 covers 13 residues. From germline, CDR1 is SNHLY and CDR2 FYNNEI. Trimming pared 7 bases from V and 4 bases from J, leaving 13 bases between. The CDR3 sequence: CASKGKWLETQYF. CDR3 nucleotide sequence: TGTGCCAGCAAGGGGAAGTGGTTAGAGACCCAGTACTTC.

This chain links TRBV30 with TRBJ2-7, with 7 bases matching TRBD2. Germline V CDR1 and CDR2: GTSNPN, SVGIG (reference sequence). V was pared by 4 bases and J by 3 bases, with 9 bases of the junction left unmatched. The CDR3 length is 14 residues. The CDR3: CAWKDGPGGYEQYF. The CDR3, as DNA: TGTGCCTGGAAAGATGGGCCGGGGGGCTACGAGCAGTACTTC.

The CDR3 sequence is CASSRDRHNEQFF. As DNA, the CDR3 is TGTGCCAGTAGTCGCGACAGACACAATGAGCAGTTCTTC. V and J are TRBV19 and TRBJ2-1, with TRBD1 as a possible D gene (5 bases). CDR1 is LNHDA, CDR2 SQIVND, per germline (reference sequence). Trimming took 5 bases from V and 5 from J, leaving 10 bases between them. The CDR3 loop spans 13 amino acids.

This chain uses TRBV28 with TRBJ2-7; D is perhaps TRBD1 (6 bases). The CDR3 is made up of 15 amino acids. V was pared by 2 bases and J by 3 bases, with 14 bases between. Germline V gene lookup returns CDR1 MDHEN and CDR2 SYDVKM. The CDR3 protein is CASSLAWTALYEQYF. In nucleotides, the CDR3 is TGTGCCAGCAGTTTAGCGTGGACAGCCCTCTACGAGCAGTACTTC. Using reference TRBV28 and TRBJ2-7 for the parts outside the CDR3, the full variable domain is DVKVTQSSRYLVKRTGEKVFLECVQDMDHENMFWYRQDPGLGLRLIYFSYDVKMKEKGDIPEGYSVSREKKERFSLILESASTNQTSMYLCASSLAWTALYEQYFGPGTRLTVT.

This clone was seen a few times. The genes are TRBV4-2 and TRBJ1-3; 7 nucleotides align to TRBD1. Germline V lookup: CDR1 LGHNA, CDR2 YNFKEQ. The CDR3 covers 15 residues. V was clipped by 2 bases and J by 3 bases; unmatched bases: 4. Here the CDR3 DNA reads TGTGCCAGCAGCCAACAGGGGGACGGTGGAAACACCATATATTTT. Translation: CASSQQGDGGNTIYF.

The chain combines TRBV7-3 with TRBJ2-5, with 9 bases lining up with TRBD2. The length of the CDR3 is 15 residues. Germline lookup yields CDR1 SGHTA and CDR2 FQGTGA. Trimming at V came to 5 bases and at J to 5 bases, leaving 9 bases not matched to a gene. For the CDR3, the DNA is TGTGCCAGCAGCCCCCGGGACCTAGCGGGGGAGACCCAGTACTTC. Translation gives CASSPRDLAGETQYF.

Only a few counts were recorded for this clone. The chain joins TRBV7-9 to TRBJ2-2, with D perhaps matching TRBD2 (6 bases). The CDR3 covers 14 residues. Germline assignment: CDR1 SEHNR and CDR2 FQNEAQ (reference sequence). Trimming cost V 5 bases and J 8 bases, with 15 bases left between them. The CDR3 spells CASSRRLDSGELFF. The CDR3 DNA reads TGTGCCAGCAGCCGACGACTAGATAGTGGGGAGCTGTTTTTT. The full variable domain, completed using reference TRBV7-9 and TRBJ2-2, is DTGVSQNPRHKITKRGQNVTFRCDPISEHNRLYWYRQTLGQGPEFLTYFQNEAQLEKSRLLSDRFSAERPKGSFSTLEIQRTEQGDSAMYLCASSRRLDSGELFFGEGSRLTVL.

V and J are TRBV28 and TRBJ1-5, with D possibly matching TRBD1 (5 bases). Germline V gene lookup returns CDR1 MDHEN and CDR2 SYDVKM. CDR3 length: 16 residues. The V and J ends lost 6 bases and 3 bases respectively, with 18 bases between them. The CDR3 loop is CASSQRGGSLNQPQHF. In nucleotides, the CDR3 is TGTGCCAGCAGCCAGAGGGGAGGATCCCTCAATCAGCCCCAGCATTTT.

The rearrangement links TRBV5-1 to TRBJ2-3, with TRBD2 identical over 9 bases. The CDR3 has 18 amino acids. Germline V gene data show CDR1 as SGHRS and CDR2 as YFSETQ. The junction had 9 bases not matched to a gene; V was cut back by 1 base and J by 0 bases. The CDR3 loop is CASSLTLAGATSTDTQYF. The CDR3 bases are TGCGCCAGCAGCTTGACCTTAGCGGGGGCTACTAGCACAGATACGCAGTATTTT. Filled out from reference TRBV5-1 and TRBJ2-3, the complete variable domain reads KAGVTQTPRYLIKTRGQQVTLSCSPISGHRSVSWYQQTPGQGLQFLFEYFSETQRNKGNFPGRFSGRQFSNSRSEMNVSTLELGDSALYLCASSLTLAGATSTDTQYFGPGTRLTVL.

CDR3 loop: CASSLRGRGYTF. CDR3 coding DNA: TGTGCCAGCAGCTTAAGGGGGCGAGGCTACACCTTC. V gene TRBV7-9 combines with J gene TRBJ1-2; 7 bases agree with TRBD1. This CDR3 comprises 12 residues. V lost 2 bases and J lost 8; bases outside the gene matches: 2. Per the germline V gene, CDR1 is SEHNR and CDR2 is FQNEAQ (reference sequence).

This rearrangement joins TRBV11-3 to TRBJ2-3; the D gene is possibly TRBD2 (7 bases). Germline CDR1 is SGHNT and CDR2 is YENEEA. CDR3 size: 15 residues. Trimming stripped 2 bases from V and 2 bases from J, with 11 bases between. CDR3 in DNA: TGTGCCAGCAGCTTACGGCGGGGGCCCACAGATACGCAGTATTTT. This encodes CASSLRRGPTDTQYF.

V is TRBV7-9 and J is TRBJ2-2; TRBD1 matches 12 bases. The germline V gene has CDR1 SEHNR and CDR2 FQNEAQ (reference sequence). The CDR3 has 15 amino acids. The trim removed 8 bases at V and 5 bases at J, leaving 6 bases unmatched. CDR3: CASPPGQGATGELFF. CDR3 in DNA: TGTGCCAGCCCCCCGGGACAGGGGGCAACCGGGGAGCTGTTTTTT.

This clone was observed a handful of times. The V and J genes are TRBV5-1 and TRBJ2-1, with TRBD2 matching over 10 bases. Germline V gene sequence: CDR1 SGHRS, CDR2 YFSETQ. This CDR3 has 18 amino acids. V lost 0 bases to trimming and J lost 4 bases; unmatched junction nucleotides: 10. CDR3 bases: TGCGCCAGCAGCTTGGGTTATTCTAGCGGGAGAGTTTACAATGAGCAGTTCTTC. Its translation is CASSLGYSSGRVYNEQFF.

V usage is TRBV5-4 and J usage is TRBJ2-1; tentatively, D is TRBD2 (6 bases). The CDR3 length is 17 residues. Trimming stripped 0 bases from V and 9 bases from J, with 22 bases between. The germline CDR1 and CDR2 sequences are SGHNT and YYREEE (reference sequence). CDR3 sequence: CASSLGPVGAEGGEQFF. CDR3 bases: TGTGCCAGCAGCTTGGGCCCCGTTGGGGCGGAGGGCGGTGAGCAGTTCTTC.

V gene TRBV10-3 combines with J gene TRBJ1-5, with a possible D match to TRBD1 (6 bases). The CDR3 loop spans 14 amino acids. Trimming left V 5 bases short and J 0 bases short, with 8 bases between. From germline, CDR1 is ENHRY and CDR2 SYGVKD. For the CDR3, the DNA is TGTGCCATCAGTACAGGGAATAGCAATCAGCCCCAGCATTTT. This gives the protein CAISTGNSNQPQHF.

This clone was seen just once. V is TRBV29-1 and J is TRBJ1-1, with D maybe TRBD1 (6 bases). The CDR3 contains 15 residues. Trimming took 6 bases from V and 2 from J, leaving 19 bases between them. Germline V CDR1 and CDR2: SQVTM, ANQGSEA. The CDR3 coding sequence is TGCAGCGTCCTCGACAGGCCATGGGGAAACACTGAAGCTTTCTTT. The encoded protein is CSVLDRPWGNTEAFF.